A single sample is the source of the 16 T cell receptor beta chains below, sequenced in a study of cytomegalovirus exposure and HLA in healthy donors. Both 60 Vbeta primers and 13 Jbeta primers went into the PCR. Sequencing was performed with immunoSEQ multiplex PCR; in TCRdb, only in-frame clones are kept and a portion is missing. Altogether some 180,000 clones are present, around 75% being singletons, with the ten largest covering approximately 2.9%. Sequencing used PBMCs. The receptors here all came from a female donor in good health and CMV-seronegative.

V gene TRBV9 combines with J gene TRBJ2-7; 9 bases align to TRBD2. Trimming cost V 5 bases and J 5 bases; bases outside gene matches: 8. Per the germline V gene, CDR1 is SGDLS and CDR2 is YYNGEE. The CDR3 length is 14 residues. The CDR3 region is CASSTSGHLDEQYF. In DNA, the CDR3 is TGTGCCAGCAGTACTAGCGGGCATTTGGACGAGCAGTACTTC. Using reference TRBV9 and TRBJ2-7 for the parts outside the CDR3, the full variable domain is DSGVTQTPKHLITATGQRVTLRCSPRSGDLSVYWYQQSLDQGLQFLIQYYNGEERAKGNILERFSAQQFPDLHSELNLSSLELGDSALYFCASSTSGHLDEQYFGPGTRLTVT.

This chain links TRBV28 with TRBJ2-7; the D is unclear. In germline, CDR1 is MDHEN, CDR2 SYDVKM. Between the trimmed V and J ends, which lost 7 bases and 4 bases, there was a span of 11 bases. This CDR3 is 12 amino acids long. Written as DNA, the CDR3 is TGTGCCAGCACCAAAACCGGGTACGAGCAGTACTTC. Translated, it gives CASTKTGYEQYF.

CDR3 sequence (DNA): TGTGCCAGCAGTTCTTGGACAGGGGGCGGAGAGACCCAGTACTTC. This codes for CASSSWTGGGETQYF. This chain links TRBV6-6 with TRBJ2-5; 11 bases match TRBD1. Germline V CDR1 and CDR2: MNHNY, SVGAGI (reference sequence). V gave up 4 bases and J gave up 4 bases; unmatched junction bases: 5. This CDR3 contains 15 residues.

The V call is TRBV2, the J call TRBJ1-2, with a weak D call TRBD1 (6 bases). CDR3 length: 13 amino acids. Germline CDR1 reads SNHLY; CDR2 reads FYNNEI. V was trimmed by 4 bases and J by 8 bases, leaving 14 bases between them. In nucleotides, the CDR3 is TGTGCCAGCAGTGGACCAGGGGTACGCGGCTACACCTTC. Encoded protein: CASSGPGVRGYTF.

This chain uses TRBV28 with TRBJ2-3; 7 positions agree with TRBD2. The length of the CDR3 is 13 residues. Per germline, CDR1 MDHEN and CDR2 SYDVKM. Trimming cost V 8 bases and J 2 bases; bases outside gene matches: 4. The CDR3 region is CASLGGTTDTQYF. For the CDR3, the DNA is TGTGCCAGCCTCGGGGGGACCACAGATACGCAGTATTTT.

This clone occurred a few times. The chain is built from TRBV29-1 and TRBJ2-7, with D possibly matching TRBD2 (5 bases). The CDR3 extends over 12 amino acids. V lost 3 bases and J 0 bases, leaving 6 bases between the germline ends. Germline values: CDR1 SQVTM, CDR2 ANQGSEA. The CDR3, as DNA: TGCAGCGTTGAGGGGAGCTCCTACGAGCAGTACTTC. Protein product: CSVEGSSYEQYF.

In this sample, this clone turned up a few times. In DNA form, the CDR3 reads TGCGCCAGCAGCTTGGGGACTAGCGGGAGTATCACCGGGGAGCTGTTTTTT. Translated: CASSLGTSGSITGELFF. V usage is TRBV5-1 and J usage is TRBJ2-2, with 13 nucleotides matching TRBD2. Germline loops: CDR1 SGHRS, CDR2 YFSETQ. V shed 0 bases and J 4 bases; nucleotides not matched to a gene: 3. The CDR3 has 17 residues.

The chain uses TRBV5-6 and TRBJ2-1; 10 bases line up with TRBD2. The J segment lost 7 bases and the V segment lost 1 base, leaving 5 bases of the junction unmatched. The CDR3 contains 15 residues. Germline V lookup: CDR1 SGHDT, CDR2 YYEEEE. CDR3 sequence reads: CASSLLAGVVNEQFF. CDR3 bases: TGTGCCAGCAGCTTGCTAGCGGGAGTGGTGAATGAGCAGTTCTTC.

The chain joins TRBV27 to TRBJ2-2; weak D call: TRBD1 (6 bases). The V gene's germline CDR1 is MNHEY and CDR2 SMNVEV (reference sequence). The CDR3 has 17 residues. V was shortened by 10 bases and J by 1 base, with 22 bases between the two germline ends. CDR3 region: CATSRAGAIMNTGELFF. The DNA of the CDR3 is TGTGCCACGTCCCGCGCAGGGGCTATAATGAACACCGGGGAGCTGTTTTTT.

The chain has TRBV7-2 and TRBJ1-5, with D perhaps TRBD1 (5 bases). Germline CDR1 reads SGHTA; CDR2 reads FQGNSA. V lost 5 bases to trimming and J lost 0 bases, with 8 bases between them. The CDR3 sequence is 14 residues long. The CDR3 protein is CASSPDSSNQPQHF. Written as DNA, the CDR3 is TGTGCCAGCAGCCCTGACAGTAGCAATCAGCCCCAGCATTTT. The full variable domain, completed using reference TRBV7-2 and TRBJ1-5, is GAGVSQSPSNKVTEKGKDVELRCDPISGHTALYWYRQSLGQGLEFLIYFQGNSAPDKSGLPSDRFSAERTGGSVSTLTIQRTQQEDSAVYLCASSPDSSNQPQHFGDGTRLSIL.

The V gene is TRBV27, the J gene TRBJ2-7; D not certain. The CDR3 has 14 amino acids. V was shortened by 1 base and J by 3 bases, with 10 bases between the two germline ends. Germline-derived CDR1 and CDR2 are MNHEY and SMNVEV (reference sequence). CDR3 loop: CASSLFGPFYEQYF. The CDR3, as DNA: TGTGCCAGCAGTTTATTTGGCCCGTTCTACGAGCAGTACTTC.

The CDR3 loop reads CAWRDFQETQYF. The CDR3 DNA reads TGTGCCTGGAGGGACTTCCAAGAGACCCAGTACTTC. V is TRBV30 and J is TRBJ2-5, with a tentative D call TRBD2 (5 bases). V was shortened by 3 bases and J by 1 base, with 6 bases between the two germline ends. The CDR3 loop spans 12 amino acids. Per germline, CDR1 GTSNPN and CDR2 SVGIG (reference sequence).

This clone was observed a few times. The gene calls are TRBV11-3 and TRBJ2-7; the match to TRBD1 covers 9 bases. This CDR3 has 17 residues. J was trimmed by 0 bases and V by 3 bases; bases with no gene match: 9. CDR1 SGHNT and CDR2 YENEEA come from the germline V gene. CDR3 bases: TGTGCCAGCAGCTTGTTATCCGGGACAGGGCACTCCTACGAGCAGTACTTC. Translation gives CASSLLSGTGHSYEQYF.

The CDR3 region has the DNA TGTGCCAGCAGCTTAGTAGGGGGGACAGGGCTGTCCTACGAGCAGTACTTC. Its translation is CASSLVGGTGLSYEQYF. J is TRBJ2-7 and V is TRBV7-9; TRBD1 aligns across 9 bases. With 1 base clipped from V and 1 base from J, the junction kept 8 bases outside the gene matches. Germline CDR1 SEHNR, CDR2 FQNEAQ (reference sequence). The CDR3 length is 17 residues. Filled out from reference TRBV7-9 and TRBJ2-7, the complete variable domain reads DTGVSQNPRHKITKRGQNVTFRCDPISEHNRLYWYRQTLGQGPEFLTYFQNEAQLEKSRLLSDRFSAERPKGSFSTLEIQRTEQGDSAMYLCASSLVGGTGLSYEQYFGPGTRLTVT.

In regard to this clone: Other DNA variants within this sample encode the same CDR3. This chain connects TRBV30 to TRBJ1-2; 10 nucleotides line up with TRBD1. Germline lookup yields CDR1 GTSNPN and CDR2 SVGIG (reference sequence). This CDR3 comprises 15 residues. V lost 0 bases, J lost 2 bases, and 3 bases stayed unmatched. The chain's CDR3 is CAWSVRTGGNYGYTF. CDR3 DNA sequence: TGTGCCTGGAGTGTAAGGACAGGGGGAAACTATGGCTACACCTTC.

The chain has TRBV2 and TRBJ2-7, with D hard to call. This CDR3 comprises 14 residues. The germline V and J ends were trimmed by 8 bases and 4 bases, with 18 bases remaining between them. Germline-derived CDR1 and CDR2 are SNHLY and FYNNEI. Written as DNA, the CDR3 is TGTGCCAGCTTTTTAGCACGGCAGCCATACGAGCAGTACTTC. This translates into CASFLARQPYEQYF. Looking up the rest from reference TRBV2 and TRBJ2-7 gives the full variable domain: EPEVTQTPSHQVTQMGQEVILRCVPISNHLYFYWYRQILGQKVEFLVSFYNNEISEKSEIFDDQFSVERPDGSNFTLKIRSTKLEDSAMYFCASFLARQPYEQYFGPGTRLTVT.